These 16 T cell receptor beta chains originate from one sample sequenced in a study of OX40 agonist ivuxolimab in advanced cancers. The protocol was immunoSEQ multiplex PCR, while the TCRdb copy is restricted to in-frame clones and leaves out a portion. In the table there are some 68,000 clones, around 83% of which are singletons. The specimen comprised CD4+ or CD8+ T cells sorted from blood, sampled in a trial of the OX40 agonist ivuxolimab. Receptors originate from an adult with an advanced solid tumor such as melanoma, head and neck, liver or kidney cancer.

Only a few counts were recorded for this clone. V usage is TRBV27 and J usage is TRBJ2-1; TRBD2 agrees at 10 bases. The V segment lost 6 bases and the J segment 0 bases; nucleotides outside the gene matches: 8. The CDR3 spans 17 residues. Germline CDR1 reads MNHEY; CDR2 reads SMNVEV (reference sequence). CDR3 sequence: CASRDPSGGPSYNEQFF. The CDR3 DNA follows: TGTGCCAGCAGAGACCCTAGCGGGGGTCCCTCCTACAATGAGCAGTTCTTC.

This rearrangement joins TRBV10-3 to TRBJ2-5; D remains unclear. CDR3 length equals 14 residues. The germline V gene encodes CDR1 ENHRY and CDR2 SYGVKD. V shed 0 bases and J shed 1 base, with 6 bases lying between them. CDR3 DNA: TGTGCCATCAGTGAGTCCCCATCCCAAGAGACCCAGTACTTC. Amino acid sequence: CAISESPSQETQYF.

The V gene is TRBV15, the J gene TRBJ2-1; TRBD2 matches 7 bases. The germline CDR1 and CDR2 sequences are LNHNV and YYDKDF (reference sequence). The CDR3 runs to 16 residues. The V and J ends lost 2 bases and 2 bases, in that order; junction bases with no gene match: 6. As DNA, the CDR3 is TGTGCCACCAGCAGATCGGTGGGGGGGACCTACAATGAGCAGTTCTTC. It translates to CATSRSVGGTYNEQFF.

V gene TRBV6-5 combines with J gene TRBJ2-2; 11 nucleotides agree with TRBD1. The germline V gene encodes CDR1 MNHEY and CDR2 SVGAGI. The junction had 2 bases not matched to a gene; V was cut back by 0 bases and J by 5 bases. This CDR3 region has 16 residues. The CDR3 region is CASSYSGTGGTGELFF. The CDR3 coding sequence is TGTGCCAGCAGTTACTCGGGGACAGGGGGTACCGGGGAGCTGTTTTTT.

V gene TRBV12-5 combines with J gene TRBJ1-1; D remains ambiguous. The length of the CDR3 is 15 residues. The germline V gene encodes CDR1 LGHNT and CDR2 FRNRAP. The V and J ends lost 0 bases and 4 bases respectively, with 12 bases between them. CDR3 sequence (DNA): TGTGCTAGTGGTTTGGTACGTCCTGGGTCCACTGAAGCTTTCTTT. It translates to CASGLVRPGSTEAFF.

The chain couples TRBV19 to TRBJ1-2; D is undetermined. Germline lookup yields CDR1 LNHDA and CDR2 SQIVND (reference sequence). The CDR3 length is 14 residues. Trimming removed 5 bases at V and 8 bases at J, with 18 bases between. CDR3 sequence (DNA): TGTGCCAGTAGTCTTACGGGAGCCCAAGGGGGCTACACCTTC. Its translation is CASSLTGAQGGYTF.

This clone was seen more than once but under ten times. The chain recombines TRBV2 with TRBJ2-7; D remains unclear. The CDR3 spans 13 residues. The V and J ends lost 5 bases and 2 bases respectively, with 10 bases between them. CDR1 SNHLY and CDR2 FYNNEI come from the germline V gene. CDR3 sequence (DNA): TGTGCCAGCAGTCCCACAGTAACCTACGAGCAGTACTTC. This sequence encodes CASSPTVTYEQYF.

DNA for the CDR3: TGTGCCAGCAGCGTAGATCTAGGCGGCTACACCTTC. This encodes CASSVDLGGYTF. This chain joins TRBV9 and TRBJ1-2; no clear D gene. This CDR3 region has 12 residues. The germline CDR1 and CDR2 sequences are SGDLS and YYNGEE. The V gene lost 0 bases and the J gene lost 8 bases, with 8 bases spanning the gap.

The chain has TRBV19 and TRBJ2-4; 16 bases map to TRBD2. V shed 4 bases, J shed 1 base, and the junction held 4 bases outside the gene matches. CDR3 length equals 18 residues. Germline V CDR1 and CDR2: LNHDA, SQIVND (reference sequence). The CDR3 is CASSTGLAGGPAKNIQYF. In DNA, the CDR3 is TGTGCCAGTAGTACGGGACTAGCGGGGGGGCCGGCCAAAAACATTCAGTACTTC.

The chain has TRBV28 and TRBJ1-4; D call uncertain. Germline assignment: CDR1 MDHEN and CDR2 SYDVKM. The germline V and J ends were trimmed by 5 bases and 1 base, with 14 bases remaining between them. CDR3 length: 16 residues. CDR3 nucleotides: TGTGCCAGCAGTCATCACGAGGGCGGAACTAATGAAAAACTGTTTTTT. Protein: CASSHHEGGTNEKLFF.

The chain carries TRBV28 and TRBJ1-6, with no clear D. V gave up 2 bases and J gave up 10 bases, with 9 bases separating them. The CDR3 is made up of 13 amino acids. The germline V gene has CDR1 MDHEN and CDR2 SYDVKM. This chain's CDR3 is CASSLRPRSPLHF. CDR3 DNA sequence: TGTGCCAGCAGTTTACGGCCAAGGTCACCCCTCCACTTT.

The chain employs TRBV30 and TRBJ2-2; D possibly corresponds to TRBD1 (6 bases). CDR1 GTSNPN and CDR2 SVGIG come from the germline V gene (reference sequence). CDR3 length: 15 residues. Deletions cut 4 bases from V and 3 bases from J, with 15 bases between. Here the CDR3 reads CAWNREIRDTGELFF. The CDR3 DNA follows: TGTGCCTGGAACAGGGAGATTAGGGACACCGGGGAGCTGTTTTTT.

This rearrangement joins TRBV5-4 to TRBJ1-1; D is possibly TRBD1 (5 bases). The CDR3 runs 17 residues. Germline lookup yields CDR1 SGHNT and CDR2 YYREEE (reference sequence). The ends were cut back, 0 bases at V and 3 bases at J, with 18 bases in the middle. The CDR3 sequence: CASSLARQGLRDTEAFF. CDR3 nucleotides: TGTGCCAGCAGCTTGGCACGGCAGGGCTTGAGGGACACTGAAGCTTTCTTT.

CDR3: CASSGRNTGELFF. In DNA form, the CDR3 reads TGCGCCAGTTCGGGCCGGAACACCGGGGAGCTGTTTTTT. The V call is TRBV10-1, the J call TRBJ2-2; D not resolved. Between the trimmed V and J ends, which lost 9 bases and 1 base, there was a span of 9 bases. Germline V gene sequence: CDR1 WNHNN, CDR2 SYGVQD (reference sequence). The CDR3 runs to 13 residues.

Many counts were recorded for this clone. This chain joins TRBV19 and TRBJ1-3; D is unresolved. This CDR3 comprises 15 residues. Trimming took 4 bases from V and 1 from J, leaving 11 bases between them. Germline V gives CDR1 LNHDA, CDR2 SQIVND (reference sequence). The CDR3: CASSNEGLSGNTIYF. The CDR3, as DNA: TGTGCCAGTAGTAACGAGGGCTTGTCTGGAAACACCATATATTTT.

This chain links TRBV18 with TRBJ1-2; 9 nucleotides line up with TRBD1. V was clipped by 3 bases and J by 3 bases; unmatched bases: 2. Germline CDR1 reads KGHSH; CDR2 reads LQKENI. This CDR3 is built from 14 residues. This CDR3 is CASSPTGGDYGYTF. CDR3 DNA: TGTGCCAGCTCACCCACAGGGGGCGACTATGGCTACACCTTC. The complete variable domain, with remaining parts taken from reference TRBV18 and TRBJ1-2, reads NAGVMQNPRHLVRRRGQEARLRCSPMKGHSHVYWYRQLPEEGLKFMVYLQKENIIDESGMPKERFSAEFPKEGPSILRIQQVVRGDSAAYFCASSPTGGDYGYTFGSGTRLTVV.